This is a list of T cell receptor beta chains from one sample in a study of blood T cell repertoires in COVID-19. Measured with immunoSEQ multiplex PCR; TCRdb has only the in-frame clones, and not every one. The sample lists about 52,000 clones, 91% occurring once. Material: peripheral blood. These receptors came from a man between 45 and 60 years old with active COVID-19. The CDR3 runs from the conserved cysteine through the conserved F or W. The D gene is left open where the match is weak. Clone size, where shown, is once, few, many, or a class for clones that have expanded.

TRBD1	TRBV6-6	-	TRBJ2-3	TGTGCCAGCAGTCACGGGACAGGGGATCGTAGGACAGATACGCAGTATTTT	CASSHGTGDRRTDTQYF
TRBD1	TRBV19	-	TRBJ1-5	TGTGCCAGTAGTTTACAGGGGGCCTCAATCCAGCCCCAGCATTTT	CASSLQGASIQPQHF
-	TRBV2	-	TRBJ2-1	TGTGCCAGCATTTTTACGGGGGAGCAGTTCTTC	CASIFTGEQFF
-	TRBV7-8	-	TRBJ1-3	TGTGCCAGCAGCCCTACAGGGACTGGAAACACCATATATTTT	CASSPTGTGNTIYF
-	TRBV5-1	-	TRBJ2-5	TGCGCCAGCAGCCTTGGTACAGGACAATTCCTGTCTGCAGAGACCCAGTACTTC	CASSLGTGQFLSAETQYF
-	TRBV6-6	-	TRBJ1-2	TGTGCCAGCAGCCTCGAGGGAGCGAGCTATGGCTACACCTTC	CASSLEGASYGYTF
-	TRBV29-1	-	TRBJ1-1	TGCAGCGTTCCCCCCCAACCCAGGGGACCGAACACTGAAGCTTTCTTT	CSVPPQPRGPNTEAFF
-	TRBV28	-	TRBJ1-4	TGTGCCAGCACGGGGGGGACTAATGAAAAACTGTTTTTT	CASTGGTNEKLFF
TRBD2	TRBV2	-	TRBJ2-7	TGTGCCAGCAGTGATTCTAGCGGGGGGGCGGCAGTCTACGAGCAGTACTTC	CASSDSSGGAAVYEQYF
-	TRBV30	-	TRBJ1-2	TGTGCCTGGAGTGCCACACAGTTTAACTATGGCTACACCTTC	CAWSATQFNYGYTF
-	TRBV29-1	-	TRBJ1-2	TGCAGCGTCCCGGACAGCGTTGCGTACTATGGCTACACCTTC	CSVPDSVAYYGYTF
-	TRBV2	-	TRBJ2-7	TGTGCCAGCAAGATCGGCCGGGGAGCCCCCTACGAGCAGTACTTC	CASKIGRGAPYEQYF
TRBD2	TRBV6-4	-	TRBJ2-1	TGTGCCAGCAGTGACGGGGCTAGCGGTGGGGGCTACAATGAGCAGTTCTTC	CASSDGASGGGYNEQFF
TRBD2	TRBV5-4	-	TRBJ2-5	TGTGCCAGCAGCTTGGGGATAGCGGGAGCTGAGACCCAGTACTTC	CASSLGIAGAETQYF
-	TRBV7-9	-	TRBJ2-7	TGTGCCAGCAGCTTCGCTCCTGAGGTCCGCGAGCAGTACTTC	CASSFAPEVREQYF
-	TRBV19	-	TRBJ1-5	TGTGCCAGTAGTAAAGCGACAGGCCTTTACGATCAGCCCCAGCATTTT	CASSKATGLYDQPQHF
TRBD1	TRBV2	-	TRBJ2-7	TGTGCCAGCAGCGGACAGGGTCGCGGAGCGAGATTC	CASSGQGRGARF
-	TRBV7-9	once	TRBJ1-1	TGTGCCAGCAGCCCCAGTGGGGCAGGGGATAGGAAGATCTTT	CASSPSGAGDRKIF
-	TRBV18	-	TRBJ1-2	TGTGCCAGCTCACCATCCCCAGAGAGGAAACTCTATGGCTACACCTTC	CASSPSPERKLYGYTF
-	TRBV3-1/TRBV3-2	-	TRBJ1-6	TGTGCCAGCAGCCAAGGTATAGATAATTCACCCCTCCACTTT	CASSQGIDNSPLHF
TRBD1	TRBV6-1	-	TRBJ1-1	TGTGCCAGCAGTGAACAGGGGGCAGTTGGAACTGAAGCTTTCTTT	CASSEQGAVGTEAFF
TRBD1	TRBV11-3	-	TRBJ1-2	TGTGCCAGCAGCGTAAGCCTTTCGGGACAGCATCTTTCCTATGGCTACACCTTC	CASSVSLSGQHLSYGYTF
TRBD1	TRBV6-5	-	TRBJ1-1	TGTGCCAGCACCGGACAGGTCAGGGGCTGGGCTTTCTTT	CASTGQVRGWAFF
TRBD2	TRBV2	-	TRBJ2-5	TGTGCCAGCAGCGTCCTAGCGGTATTGAGAGAGACCCAGTACTTC	CASSVLAVLRETQYF
TRBD1	TRBV10-2	few	TRBJ2-5	TGCGCCAGCGCCCGGGGACAGGGGGTTTTCGAGACCCAGTACTTC	CASARGQGVFETQYF
TRBD1	TRBV5-1	-	TRBJ2-2	TGCGCCAGCAGCTTCGGACAGGGGGACACCGGGGAGCTGTTTTTT	CASSFGQGDTGELFF
TRBD1	TRBV6-2/TRBV6-3	-	TRBJ1-1	TGTGCCAGCAGTTTGAGATCCACAGGGGCTGAAGCTTTCTTT	CASSLRSTGAEAFF
TRBD1	TRBV5-4	-	TRBJ2-7	TGTGCCAGCAGCTTGGCCCGAGGGGGCGAAAGCTACGAGCAGTACTTC	CASSLARGGESYEQYF
-	TRBV2	-	TRBJ1-6	TGTGCCAGCAGCCCAGACGGAGGTTTTCGACCCCTCCACTTT	CASSPDGGFRPLHF
TRBD1	TRBV2	-	TRBJ1-2	TGTGCCAGCAGTCCACAGGGGGGGCTTCTAGCTAACTATGGCTACACCTTC	CASSPQGGLLANYGYTF
TRBD1	TRBV29-1	once	TRBJ1-1	TGCAGCGTTGCTGACAGGGAGAACACTGAAGCTTTCTTT	CSVADRENTEAFF
-	TRBV6-5	-	TRBJ1-5	TGTGCCAGCAAGACTGGGGGCTTCAATCAGCCCCAGCATTTT	CASKTGGFNQPQHF
TRBD1	TRBV3-1/TRBV3-2	few	TRBJ1-3	TGTGCCAGCAGCCATACCAGGGGGAACACCATATATTTT	CASSHTRGNTIYF
TRBD1	TRBV29-1	-	TRBJ2-2	TGCAGCGTCGCTCTCGACAGGGCGAACACCGGGGAGCTGTTTTTT	CSVALDRANTGELFF
-	TRBV6-1	once	TRBJ2-1	TGTGCCAGCAGTGAAGACGAAGGGTTAAACAGGCTCTTC	CASSEDEGLNRLF
TRBD1	TRBV15	-	TRBJ1-2	TGTGCCACCAGCAGAGGACAGGGGGGAGTCTATGGCTACACCTTC	CATSRGQGGVYGYTF
TRBD1	TRBV2	-	TRBJ2-3	TGTGCCAGCAGTTACAGGGGGCGCGGCACAGATACGCAGTATTTT	CASSYRGRGTDTQYF
TRBD1	TRBV5-4	once	TRBJ1-2	TGTGCCAGCAGCTTGCAGGGGGAATATGGCTACACCTTC	CASSLQGEYGYTF
-	TRBV5-4	-	TRBJ2-1	TGTGCCAGCAGCTTTGGTGGAGCCCGATTCTACAATGAGCAGTTCTTC	CASSFGGARFYNEQFF
-	TRBV7-2	-	TRBJ1-3	TGTGCCAGCAGCTTCAGGAGGGAAAAGGCCGGAAACACCATATATTTT	CASSFRREKAGNTIYF
-	TRBV30	-	TRBJ2-5	TGTGCCTATGTGGCCGCACCGGGGGAGACCCAGTACTTC	CAYVAAPGETQYF
-	TRBV5-5	-	TRBJ1-2	TGTGCCAGCAGCCCCACATCTAACTATGGCTACACCTTC	CASSPTSNYGYTF
TRBD1	TRBV6-6	-	TRBJ1-2	TGTGCCAGCAGAATCGACAGGGATGCCGGCTATGGCTACACCTTC	CASRIDRDAGYGYTF
-	TRBV11-2	-	TRBJ1-1	TGTGCCAGCAGCTTCGAGGCGGCGAACACTGAAGCTTTCTTT	CASSFEAANTEAFF
TRBD1	TRBV2	-	TRBJ2-7	TGTGCCAGCAAAGGGACAGGGGTGTACGAGCAGTACTTC	CASKGTGVYEQYF
TRBD1	TRBV6-6	-	TRBJ1-2	TGTGCCAGCAGATCCCTTAGGGACAGGGGAGTTCGCTACACCTTC	CASRSLRDRGVRYTF
TRBD1	TRBV3-1/TRBV3-2	-	TRBJ2-7	TGTGCCAGCAGCCACCTCGCAGGGGGCGAGCAGTACTTC	CASSHLAGGEQYF
TRBD1	TRBV10-1	-	TRBJ2-2	TGCGCCAGCAGTCGACAGGGGGACGGGGAGCTGTTTTTT	CASSRQGDGELFF
-	TRBV7-5	-	TRBJ2-7	TGTGTCAGAAGCTTCCCCCCCGGCGAGCAGTACTTC	CVRSFPPGEQYF